Presented here are 13 T cell receptor beta chains from one specimen sequenced in a study of CD8 T cells in ankylosing spondylitis. TCRdb ran MiXCR on the 5' RACE reads and lists one entry per CDR3 protein. Of about 240,000 distinct CDR3 sequences listed, roughly 8.6% are singletons. Material: blood, either unsorted or a sorted T cell fraction (not recorded which). The source is a male donor with ankylosing spondylitis or in good health (not recorded which).

This clonotype was seen repeatedly, ten times or more. CDR3: CASSTGPRSDQPQHF. CDR3 in DNA: TGTGCCAGCAGCACGGGACCAAGATCGGATCAGCCCCAGCATTTT. The chain combines TRBV5-6 with TRBJ1-5, with a weak D call TRBD1 (5 bases). The germline V and J ends were trimmed by 4 bases and 5 bases, with 16 bases remaining between them. CDR3 size: 15 residues. Per germline, CDR1 SGHDT and CDR2 YYEEEE.

This clonotype was seen at least ten times. The genes are TRBV29-1 and TRBJ2-1; TRBD1 matches 8 bases. CDR3 size: 13 residues. Trimming cost V 6 bases and J 6 bases; bases outside gene matches: 7. CDR1 and CDR2 from the germline V gene are SQVTM and ANQGSEA. CDR3 sequence reads: CSVERTGFNEQFF. CDR3 sequence (DNA): TGCAGCGTCGAGAGGACAGGGTTCAATGAGCAGTTCTTC.

This clonotype has a count of ten or more. This chain links TRBV7-2 with TRBJ2-3; tentative D call: TRBD2 (7 bases). Germline V gene data show CDR1 as SGHTA and CDR2 as FQGNSA. The CDR3 has 14 residues. Trimming removed 5 bases at V and 5 bases at J, with 14 bases between. The CDR3 coding sequence is TGTGCCAGCAGCCGTCCAGGGGAGGGAGATACGCAGTATTTT. It yields the protein CASSRPGEGDTQYF.

This clonotype has ten or more counts. The chain employs TRBV29-1 and TRBJ1-2; possible D gene TRBD1, 5 bases. The CDR3 totals 16 residues. Germline lookup yields CDR1 SQVTM and CDR2 ANQGSEA. With 0 bases removed from V and 5 bases from J, the gap between germline ends came to 19 bases. The CDR3 DNA reads as TGCAGCGTTGAAGACCTCCGGGACCCCAGGGAGTATGGCTACACCTTC. Protein sequence: CSVEDLRDPREYGYTF.

This clonotype occurred many times. CDR3 in amino acids: CAISEFDSPNQPQHF. In DNA, the CDR3 is TGTGCCATCAGTGAGTTTGACAGCCCCAATCAGCCCCAGCATTTT. The V gene is TRBV10-3, the J gene TRBJ1-5, with D tentatively TRBD1 (5 bases). Germline V gives CDR1 ENHRY, CDR2 SYGVKD. Between the trimmed V and J ends, which lost 1 base and 3 bases, there was a span of 10 bases. The CDR3 has 15 residues.

V and J are TRBV25-1 and TRBJ1-2; a weak D match, TRBD1 (5 bases). Trimming took off 8 bases at V and 5 bases at J, with 12 bases between the two ends. Per germline, CDR1 MGHDK and CDR2 SYGVNS. The CDR3 is made up of 12 amino acids. CDR3 DNA sequence: TGTGCCAGCGCAACGCAGGGATATGGCTACACCTTC. Translation: CASATQGYGYTF.

This clonotype was detected many times. CDR3 DNA sequence: TGTGCAAGTCACCAACCACGGGGGGGGTACTACGAGCAGTACTTC. This codes for CASHQPRGGYYEQYF. The J gene is TRBJ2-7, the V gene TRBV12-2; the table assigns TRBD1, which was not confirmed against the DNA. TRBV12-2 is annotated as a pseudogene. There are 15 residues in the CDR3.

This clonotype was seen ten or more times. The chain carries TRBV7-9 and TRBJ2-7; D possibly matches TRBD1 or TRBD2 (6 bases each). The germline V gene encodes CDR1 SEHNR and CDR2 FQNEAQ (reference sequence). The CDR3 is 16 residues long. Trimming removed 2 bases at V and 0 bases at J, with 14 bases between. The CDR3 loop is CASSLFRGLSSYEQYF. The DNA of the CDR3 is TGTGCCAGCAGCTTATTCCGGGGGCTTAGCTCCTACGAGCAGTACTTC.

The chain joins TRBV20-1 to TRBJ1-1; TRBD1 aligns across 7 bases. Trimming at V came to 6 bases and at J to 4 bases, leaving 14 bases not matched to a gene. This CDR3 is built from 15 residues. Germline CDR1 and CDR2: DFQATT and SNEGSKA (reference sequence). CDR3 DNA: TGCAGTGCCCCTTCAGGGGGTCTCAGGGGCACTGAAGCTTTCTTT. As protein: CSAPSGGLRGTEAFF.

This clonotype showed up many times. The chain carries TRBV20-1 and TRBJ1-5; D is undetermined. There are 14 residues in the CDR3. Deletions cut 3 bases from V and 2 bases from J, with 11 bases between. The germline gives CDR1 DFQATT, CDR2 SNEGSKA (reference sequence). CDR3 DNA sequence: TGCAGTGCTAGCCGCCCCTACGGCAATCAGCCCCAGCATTTT. Its translation: CSASRPYGNQPQHF.

The chain carries TRBV10-3 and TRBJ2-1; D is uncertain. The length of the CDR3 is 14 residues. Trimming removed 3 bases from V and 0 bases from J, with 6 bases in between. Germline values: CDR1 ENHRY, CDR2 SYGVKD. The CDR3 nucleotides read TGTGCCATCAGTGACAGGAGCTCCTACAATGAGCAGTTCTTC. Translated, it gives CAISDRSSYNEQFF.

As for this clonotype: A read error may explain this, as a much larger clone is one base away. The genes are TRBV7-9 and TRBJ2-7; D unclear. The ends were cut back, 1 base at V and 5 bases at J, with 6 bases in the middle. Germline values: CDR1 SEHNR, CDR2 FQNEAQ (reference sequence). CDR3 size: 12 residues. CDR3 DNA: TGTGCCAGCAGCTTAGGCTTCAACGAGCAGTACTTC. Its translation is CASSLGFNEQYF. Filled out from reference TRBV7-9 and TRBJ2-7, the complete variable domain reads DTGVSQNPRHKITKRGQNVTFRCDPISEHNRLYWYRQTLGQGPEFLTYFQNEAQLEKSRLLSDRFSAERPKGSFSTLEIQRTEQGDSAMYLCASSLGFNEQYFGPGTRLTVT.

This clonotype has only a few counts. V is TRBV20-1 and J is TRBJ2-5; 15 bases are shared with TRBD2. V trimming: 6 bases; J trimming: 4 bases; junction bases outside the gene matches: 3. Germline V gene sequence: CDR1 DFQATT, CDR2 SNEGSKA (reference sequence). CDR3 length: 14 amino acids. The CDR3 sequence is CSATGLAGGETQYF. The CDR3 region has the DNA TGCAGTGCCACGGGACTAGCGGGAGGAGAGACCCAGTACTTC.